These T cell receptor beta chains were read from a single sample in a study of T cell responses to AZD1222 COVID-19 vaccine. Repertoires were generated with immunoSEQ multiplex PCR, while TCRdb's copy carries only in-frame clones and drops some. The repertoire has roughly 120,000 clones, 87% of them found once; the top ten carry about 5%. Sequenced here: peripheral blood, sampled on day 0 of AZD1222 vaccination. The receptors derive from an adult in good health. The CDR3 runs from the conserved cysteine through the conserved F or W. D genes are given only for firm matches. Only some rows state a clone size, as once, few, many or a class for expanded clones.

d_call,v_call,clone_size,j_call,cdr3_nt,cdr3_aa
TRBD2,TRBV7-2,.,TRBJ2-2,TGTGCCAGCAGCTTAGTCTGGGGGGGGACCGGGGAGCTGTTTTTT,CASSLVWGGTGELFF
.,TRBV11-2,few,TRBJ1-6,TGTGCCAGCAGCTTAGAGCGAAATTCACCCCTCCACTTT,CASSLERNSPLHF
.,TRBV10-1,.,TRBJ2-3,TGCGCCAGCAGGGAGGCAGATACGCAGTATTTT,CASREADTQYF
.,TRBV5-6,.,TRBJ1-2,TGTGCCAGCAGCGCCATGGACAGCTATGGCTACACCTTC,CASSAMDSYGYTF
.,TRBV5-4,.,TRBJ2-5,TGTGCCAGCAAGGGGAGCCAGGGCGAAGAGACCCAGTACTTC,CASKGSQGEETQYF
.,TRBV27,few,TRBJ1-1,TGTGCCAGCAACATTAACAGAGTTACGAACACTGAAGCTTTCTTT,CASNINRVTNTEAFF
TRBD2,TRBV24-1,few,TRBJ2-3,TGTGCCACCAGTGATTTGGGGACTAGCGCATTATCTAGCACAGATACGCAGTATTTT,CATSDLGTSALSSTDTQYF
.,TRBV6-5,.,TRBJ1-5,TGTGCCAGCACCACGACGGGCAATCAGCCCCAGCATTTT,CASTTTGNQPQHF
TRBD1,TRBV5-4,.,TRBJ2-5,TGTGCCAGCAACCAGGGGGCAGGAGAGACCCAGTACTTC,CASNQGAGETQYF
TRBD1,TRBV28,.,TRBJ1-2,TGTGCCAGCAGTTCCCAACAGGGGGCGCGTGACCTTGATGACTACACCTTC,CASSSQQGARDLDDYTF
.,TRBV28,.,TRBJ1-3,TGTGCCAGCAGTTTGCGTACCCCCGTAAACACCATATATTTT,CASSLRTPVNTIYF
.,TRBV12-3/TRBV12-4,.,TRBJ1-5,TGTGCCAGCAGTTTAGGCAATCAGCCCCAGCATTTT,CASSLGNQPQHF
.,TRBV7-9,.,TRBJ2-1,TGTGCCTATTCCCCCGGGAAGGGGGAGCAGTTCTTC,CAYSPGKGEQFF
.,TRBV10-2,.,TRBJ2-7,TGCGCCAGCAGTGATGGGTTCTCCTCCTACGAGCAGTACTTC,CASSDGFSSYEQYF
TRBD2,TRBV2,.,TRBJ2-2,TGTGCCAGCAGTCTCCGCGGGAGACCCCAAGCTTTACCCGGGGAGCTGTTTTTT,CASSLRGRPQALPGELFF
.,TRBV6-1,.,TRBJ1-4,TGTGCCAGCAGTGAAGCAGAGCGGAGGGGGTATGAAAAACTGTTTTTT,CASSEAERRGYEKLFF
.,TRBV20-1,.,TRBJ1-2,TGCAGTGCTAGAGACAGGCCTGGCTACACCTTC,CSARDRPGYTF
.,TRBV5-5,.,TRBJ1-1,TGTGCCAGCAGCTTGGCCCAAGGCCCCGCGGCCGCTTTCTTT,CASSLAQGPAAAFF
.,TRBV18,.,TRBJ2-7,TGTGCCAGCTCACAAAACAAGGCGCTTACATCTACCTACGAGCAGTACTTC,CASSQNKALTSTYEQYF
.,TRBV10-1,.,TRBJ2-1,TGCGCCAGCAGTACTCCAGGTCCGGACAGTGAGCAGTTCTTC,CASSTPGPDSEQFF
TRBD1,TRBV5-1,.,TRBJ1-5,TGCGCCAGCAGCTTCACTGGACAGGGAGATCAGCCCCAGCATTTT,CASSFTGQGDQPQHF
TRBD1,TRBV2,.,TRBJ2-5,TGTGCCAGCAGTCCCCCGGGACAGAGGGGTACCGAGACCCAGTACTTC,CASSPPGQRGTETQYF
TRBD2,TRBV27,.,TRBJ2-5,TGTGCCAGCCACGGGGGGGAGCCAGAGACCCAGTACTTC,CASHGGEPETQYF
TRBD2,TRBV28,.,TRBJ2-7,TGTGCCAGCAGTTCCGGACTAGCGGGATCAGACTACGAGCAGTACTTC,CASSSGLAGSDYEQYF
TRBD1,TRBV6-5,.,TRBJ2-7,TGTGCCAGCAGCTCAGGGGGCGGGCGAAGGGAGCAGTACTTC,CASSSGGGRREQYF
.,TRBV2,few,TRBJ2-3,TGTGCCAGCAGTGAACCGGATACGCAGTATTTT,CASSEPDTQYF
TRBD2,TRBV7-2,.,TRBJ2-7,TGTGCCAGCAGCTTAGGGGCAGCGGGAGCCCTCTACGAGCAGTACTTC,CASSLGAAGALYEQYF
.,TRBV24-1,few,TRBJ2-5,TGTGCCACCAGTGATGCGGGACCCCCGGGAGAGACCCAGTACTTC,CATSDAGPPGETQYF
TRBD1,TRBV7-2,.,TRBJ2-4,TGTGCCAGCAGCCAAACTATCAGGCAGGGGGCGGCAGCCAAAAACATTCAGTACTTC,CASSQTIRQGAAAKNIQYF
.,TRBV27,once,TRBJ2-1,TGTGCCAGCAGTCCAACCTACGGGGGCAATGAGCAGTTCTTC,CASSPTYGGNEQFF
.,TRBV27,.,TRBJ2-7,TGTGCCAGCAGTACCGGATCCGAGCAGTACTTC,CASSTGSEQYF
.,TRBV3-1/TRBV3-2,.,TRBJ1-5,TGTGCCAGCAGCCAAGGACTCTCTCCCAATCAGCCCCAGCATTTT,CASSQGLSPNQPQHF
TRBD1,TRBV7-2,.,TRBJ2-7,TGTGCCAGCAGCATAGCTACAGGGGGAGTCTTCTACGAGCAGTACTTC,CASSIATGGVFYEQYF
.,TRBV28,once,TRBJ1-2,TGTGCCAGCACCCTAGATGGGGTCCGGTTTGGCTACACCTTC,CASTLDGVRFGYTF
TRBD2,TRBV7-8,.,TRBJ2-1,TGTGCCAGCAGCCTTAGACTAGCGGGGGGGCCACGAAATGAGCAGTTCTTC,CASSLRLAGGPRNEQFF
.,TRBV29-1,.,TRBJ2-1,TGCAGCGTTGAACATTACAATGAGCAGTTCTTC,CSVEHYNEQFF
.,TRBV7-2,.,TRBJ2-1,TGTGCCAGCGCCAGGATCAATGAGCAGTTCTTC,CASARINEQFF
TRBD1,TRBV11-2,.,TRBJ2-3,TGTGCCAGCAGCCCGACAGGGGCCGAATCAGATACGCAGTATTTT,CASSPTGAESDTQYF
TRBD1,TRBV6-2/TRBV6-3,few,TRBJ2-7,TGTGCCAGCAGTTATTACGGGACAGGGCGTTGGGACGAGCAGTACTTC,CASSYYGTGRWDEQYF
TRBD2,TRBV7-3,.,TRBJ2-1,TGTGCCAGCAGCTTAAGCGGGGGGGCCTACAATGAGCAGTTCTTC,CASSLSGGAYNEQFF
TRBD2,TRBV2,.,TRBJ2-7,TGTGCCAGTGGCACTCACGGGGAGGGGCTCTACGAGCAGTACTTC,CASGTHGEGLYEQYF
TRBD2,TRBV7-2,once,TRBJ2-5,TGTGCCAGCAGCTTAGAGCGGCGGGGGGGGATACAAGAGACCCAGTACTTC,CASSLERRGGIQETQYF